A selection of T cell receptor beta chains follows, all from one sample in a study of cytomegalovirus exposure and HLA in healthy donors. Using immunoSEQ multiplex PCR, the repertoire was profiled, and TCRdb retains in-frame clones only, with some absent. The repertoire holds more than 150,000 clones, around 72% seen once, with approximately 3.4% in the top ten. Sequenced: PBMCs. Source of these receptors: a woman aged 45 to 65 in good health and CMV-seropositive. The CDR3 runs from the conserved cysteine through the conserved F or W. The order of the fields is CDR3 length, V gene, J gene, D gene, clone size, CDR3 DNA, CDR3 protein. D genes are given only for firm matches. Size tells how often a clone was seen (once, few, many) or the class of an expanded clone, and some rows leave it out.

len: 11
v_gene: TRBV5-4
j_gene: TRBJ1-1
d_gene: -
abundance: once
CDR3nt: TGTGCCAGCAGCCTAGGACAAGAAGCTTTCTTT
CDR3aa: CASSLGQEAFF

len: 16
v_gene: TRBV7-3
j_gene: TRBJ2-2
d_gene: TRBD2
abundance: once
CDR3nt: TGTGCCAGCAGCTTAGGACTAGCTCCGAACACCGGGGAGCTGTTTTTT
CDR3aa: CASSLGLAPNTGELFF

len: 16
v_gene: TRBV4-1
j_gene: TRBJ2-4
d_gene: TRBD2
abundance: -
CDR3nt: TGCGCCAGCAGCCAAGGTTTTAGGGCTAGCGGAAACATTCAGTACTTC
CDR3aa: CASSQGFRASGNIQYF

len: 14
v_gene: TRBV27
j_gene: TRBJ2-3
d_gene: -
abundance: -
CDR3nt: TGTGCCAGCCGAGTAACTGGGGGCCCAGATACGCAGTATTTT
CDR3aa: CASRVTGGPDTQYF

len: 19
v_gene: TRBV7-2
j_gene: TRBJ2-5
d_gene: TRBD2
abundance: -
CDR3nt: TGTGCCAGCAGCTCCGGGACTAGCGGTATCCCACGTCGGGGGGAGACCCAGTACTTC
CDR3aa: CASSSGTSGIPRRGETQYF

len: 16
v_gene: TRBV7-2
j_gene: TRBJ2-2
d_gene: TRBD2
abundance: -
CDR3nt: TGTGCCAGCAGCCTGCGGGGGACTCTGAACACCGGGGAGCTGTTTTTT
CDR3aa: CASSLRGTLNTGELFF

len: 13
v_gene: TRBV29-1
j_gene: TRBJ2-6
d_gene: -
abundance: -
CDR3nt: TGCAGCGCACAGGGTACAGGGGCCAACGTCCTGACTTTC
CDR3aa: CSAQGTGANVLTF

len: 14
v_gene: TRBV28
j_gene: TRBJ2-5
d_gene: -
abundance: -
CDR3nt: TGTGCCAGCAGCCCCTGGGGGGAATTAGAGACCCAGTACTTC
CDR3aa: CASSPWGELETQYF

len: 14
v_gene: TRBV7-9
j_gene: TRBJ2-1
d_gene: TRBD2
abundance: -
CDR3nt: TGTGCCAGCAGCTTACGAGCGGGAGGTAATGAGCAGTTCTTC
CDR3aa: CASSLRAGGNEQFF

len: 14
v_gene: TRBV28
j_gene: TRBJ1-4
d_gene: -
abundance: -
CDR3nt: TGTGCCAGCAGTTTACTCGGCCGAGGGGAAAAACTGTTTTTT
CDR3aa: CASSLLGRGEKLFF

len: 15
v_gene: TRBV5-5
j_gene: TRBJ1-1
d_gene: TRBD1
abundance: -
CDR3nt: TGTGCCAGCAGCTCCTGGACAGGGGGTGTCCCTGAAGCTTTCTTT
CDR3aa: CASSSWTGGVPEAFF

len: 14
v_gene: TRBV19
j_gene: TRBJ1-2
d_gene: -
abundance: -
CDR3nt: TGTGCCAGTGCCAGGGACGGGGAGGTTTATGGCTACACCTTC
CDR3aa: CASARDGEVYGYTF

len: 14
v_gene: TRBV29-1
j_gene: TRBJ2-3
d_gene: -
abundance: -
CDR3nt: TGCAGCGTTGAAAGCGGAATGGGCACAGATACGCAGTATTTT
CDR3aa: CSVESGMGTDTQYF

len: 17
v_gene: TRBV4-3
j_gene: TRBJ2-2
d_gene: TRBD1
abundance: few
CDR3nt: TGCGCCAGCAGCCAAGAATTGGGGACAGGGAAAACCGGGGAGCTGTTTTTT
CDR3aa: CASSQELGTGKTGELFF

len: 15
v_gene: TRBV11-3
j_gene: TRBJ2-1
d_gene: -
abundance: -
CDR3nt: TGTGCCAGCAGGAATCCGGGGGTCAACTACAATGAGCAGTTCTTC
CDR3aa: CASRNPGVNYNEQFF

len: 14
v_gene: TRBV25-1
j_gene: TRBJ1-2
d_gene: -
abundance: -
CDR3nt: TGTGCCAGCAGTGAAAAAAGACAGCCCTATGGCTACACCTTC
CDR3aa: CASSEKRQPYGYTF

len: 15
v_gene: TRBV6-1
j_gene: TRBJ2-3
d_gene: -
abundance: -
CDR3nt: TGTGCCAGCGGAGAGACTAGTGTGATAACAGATACGCAGTATTTT
CDR3aa: CASGETSVITDTQYF

len: 15
v_gene: TRBV5-1
j_gene: TRBJ1-1
d_gene: -
abundance: -
CDR3nt: TGCGCCAGCAACCCGGCCGGGACAATTAACACTGAAGCTTTCTTT
CDR3aa: CASNPAGTINTEAFF

len: 13
v_gene: TRBV28
j_gene: TRBJ1-1
d_gene: -
abundance: -
CDR3nt: TGTGCCAGCAGTTTGGGGCCTTACACTGAAGCTTTCTTT
CDR3aa: CASSLGPYTEAFF

len: 13
v_gene: TRBV6-5
j_gene: TRBJ2-5
d_gene: -
abundance: -
CDR3nt: TGTGCCAGCAGTCGCGCCGGGTGGGAGACCCAGTACTTC
CDR3aa: CASSRAGWETQYF

len: 15
v_gene: TRBV27
j_gene: TRBJ2-5
d_gene: TRBD1
abundance: once
CDR3nt: TGTGCCAGCAGTTTACGACAGGGATCGGTAGAGACCCAGTACTTC
CDR3aa: CASSLRQGSVETQYF

len: 16
v_gene: TRBV7-2
j_gene: TRBJ2-7
d_gene: TRBD2
abundance: -
CDR3nt: TGTGCCAGCAGCCAATATCCCGGACTAGCGGCTTACGAGCAGTACTTC
CDR3aa: CASSQYPGLAAYEQYF

len: 14
v_gene: TRBV9
j_gene: TRBJ2-1
d_gene: -
abundance: once
CDR3nt: TGTGCCAGCAGCGTAGCAGGCTCCTACAATGAGCAGTTCTTC
CDR3aa: CASSVAGSYNEQFF

len: 15
v_gene: TRBV29-1
j_gene: TRBJ2-1
d_gene: -
abundance: -
CDR3nt: TGCAGCGCCGTGGCGGGCGGGACGGCCTTCAATGAGCAGTTCTTC
CDR3aa: CSAVAGGTAFNEQFF

len: 16
v_gene: TRBV18
j_gene: TRBJ2-7
d_gene: -
abundance: -
CDR3nt: TGTGCCAGCTCACCTCGTGGCGGGACAGTTTCGTACGAGCAGTACTTC
CDR3aa: CASSPRGGTVSYEQYF

len: 13
v_gene: TRBV4-3
j_gene: TRBJ1-2
d_gene: -
abundance: -
CDR3nt: TGCGCCAGCAGCCAAGAGGAAGGCGGTGGCTACACCTTC
CDR3aa: CASSQEEGGGYTF

len: 15
v_gene: TRBV11-3
j_gene: TRBJ1-1
d_gene: TRBD1
abundance: -
CDR3nt: TGTGCCAGCAGCCGACGGACCACAGGGGGTCCTGAAGCTTTCTTT
CDR3aa: CASSRRTTGGPEAFF

len: 11
v_gene: TRBV30
j_gene: TRBJ1-4
d_gene: -
abundance: -
CDR3nt: TGTGCCTGGAGTGCAGATAAAAAACTGTTTTTT
CDR3aa: CAWSADKKLFF

len: 16
v_gene: TRBV6-1
j_gene: TRBJ1-2
d_gene: TRBD1
abundance: once
CDR3nt: TGTGCCAGCAGTGAACTCCGTGGACAGGCCCTATATGGCTACACCTTC
CDR3aa: CASSELRGQALYGYTF

len: 15
v_gene: TRBV11-3
j_gene: TRBJ2-1
d_gene: TRBD2
abundance: few
CDR3nt: TGTGCCAGCAGCCGGCTAGCGGGAGCCTACAATGAGCAGTTCTTC
CDR3aa: CASSRLAGAYNEQFF

len: 20
v_gene: TRBV15
j_gene: TRBJ2-3
d_gene: -
abundance: -
CDR3nt: TGTGCCACCAGCACCGAGAGGGGGGGGTTAATAGCGGGTTCGTTAGATACGCAGTATTTT
CDR3aa: CATSTERGGLIAGSLDTQYF

len: 14
v_gene: TRBV5-1
j_gene: TRBJ1-1
d_gene: -
abundance: -
CDR3nt: TGCGCCAGCAGCTTGCTTCCAGGGGACACTGAAGCTTTCTTT
CDR3aa: CASSLLPGDTEAFF

len: 16
v_gene: TRBV15
j_gene: TRBJ2-1
d_gene: TRBD1
abundance: few
CDR3nt: TGTGCCACCAGCAGAGGAGGACAGGGGAGAACTAATGAGCAGTTCTTC
CDR3aa: CATSRGGQGRTNEQFF